Shown below are 26 T cell receptor beta chains from a single sample sequenced in a study of blood T cell repertoires in COVID-19. The table came from immunoSEQ multiplex PCR; TCRdb's copy has only in-frame clones and leaves some out. The table lists 90,000 to 130,000 clones, nearly 90% of them singletons, with about 5% in the top ten. The specimen was peripheral blood. Source of these receptors: a human donor in a cohort sampled during active COVID-19.

In regard to this clone: A single base separates this from a much larger clone, so it may be a read error. The same CDR3 arises from other DNA sequences in this sample as well. The rearrangement uses TRBV10-3 and TRBJ1-2, with 8 bases fitting TRBD1. The CDR3 runs 13 residues. Germline V lookup: CDR1 ENHRY, CDR2 SYGVKD. The CDR3 region is CAIRQGAEDGYTF. CDR3 sequence (DNA): TGTGCCATCAGGCAGGGGGCGGAAGATGGCTATACCTTC.

This clone has only a few counts. V is TRBV15 and J is TRBJ1-1; TRBD1 agrees at 10 bases. Per the germline V gene, CDR1 is LNHNV and CDR2 is YYDKDF (reference sequence). This CDR3 is 15 amino acids long. Trimming took 1 base from V and 4 from J; bases not matched to a gene: 3. The DNA of the CDR3 is TGTGCCACCAGCAGAGTGAGGACAGGGGGCACTGAAGCTTTCTTT. Amino acid sequence: CATSRVRTGGTEAFF. Full variable domain (remainder filled in from reference TRBV15 and TRBJ1-1): DAMVIQNPRYQVTQFGKPVTLSCSQTLNHNVMYWYQQKSSQAPKLLFHYYDKDFNNEADTPDNFQSRRPNTSFCFLDIRSPGLGDTAMYLCATSRVRTGGTEAFFGQGTRLTVV.

The chain has TRBV6-1 and TRBJ2-1; tentative D call: TRBD2 (6 bases). V lost 0 bases to trimming and J lost 0 bases, with 12 bases between them. Germline V gene lookup returns CDR1 MNHNS and CDR2 SASEGT. This CDR3 region has 17 residues. The CDR3 bases are TGTGCCAGCAGTGAAGCCAAGAGTAGCGGCTCCTACAATGAGCAGTTCTTC. Its translation is CASSEAKSSGSYNEQFF.

In nucleotides, the CDR3 is TGCGCCAGCAGCGGTACGGGGACAGGAGTCGAAAAACTGTTTTTT. It encodes CASSGTGTGVEKLFF. This rearrangement joins TRBV5-1 to TRBJ1-4; 8 bases are a match to TRBD1. The CDR3 is 15 amino acids. Germline loops: CDR1 SGHRS, CDR2 YFSETQ. The ends lost 4 bases at V and 8 bases at J; junction bases unmatched: 10.

The J gene is TRBJ2-7, the V gene TRBV29-1; 7 nucleotides line up with TRBD2. This CDR3 contains 14 residues. Losses at the gene ends were 3 bases for V and 2 bases for J; bases not matched to a gene: 7. The germline gives CDR1 SQVTM, CDR2 ANQGSEA. The chain's CDR3 is CSVEMAGVTYEQYF. The CDR3 nucleotides are TGCAGCGTTGAGATGGCGGGGGTAACCTACGAGCAGTACTTC.

The chain combines TRBV5-1 with TRBJ2-4, with 10 bases matching TRBD2. The CDR3 contains 15 residues. V dropped 0 bases and J dropped 7; count of bases not matched to a gene: 4. Germline CDR1 is SGHRS and CDR2 is YFSETQ. In DNA form, the CDR3 reads TGCGCCAGCAGCTTGGATGGGACTAGCGTGAACATTCAGTACTTC. Protein: CASSLDGTSVNIQYF.

The chain has TRBV11-1 and TRBJ2-1; TRBD2 might be the D (6 bases). Trimming took 7 bases from V and 10 from J, leaving 17 bases between them. This CDR3 has 13 amino acids. Germline CDR1 SGHAT, CDR2 FQDESV (reference sequence). The CDR3 sequence is CASTSLWDLEQFF. The CDR3, as DNA: TGTGCCAGCACTTCCCTGTGGGACTTAGAGCAGTTCTTC.

This clone showed up just once. This chain links TRBV28 with TRBJ2-1; a possible D gene is TRBD2 (5 bases). The CDR3 length is 15 residues. CDR1 MDHEN and CDR2 SYDVKM come from the germline V gene. Trimming took 4 bases from V and 4 from J, leaving 14 bases between them. CDR3 coding DNA: TGTGCCAGCAGTTCGGACTCGACTACTTACAATGAGCAGTTCTTC. Protein: CASSSDSTTYNEQFF.

This chain uses TRBV10-3 with TRBJ1-2; possible D gene TRBD1, 5 bases. The CDR3 contains 14 residues. CDR1 ENHRY and CDR2 SYGVKD come from the germline V gene. The ends were cut back, 5 bases at V and 0 bases at J, with 10 bases in the middle. In DNA, the CDR3 is TGTGCCATCAGTCCAGGGATTTCTAACTATGGCTACACCTTC. It codes for CAISPGISNYGYTF.

This clone came up once. The chain uses TRBV6-6 and TRBJ1-1, with 7 bases that match TRBD1. This CDR3 is built from 14 residues. With V trimmed by 4 bases and J by 0 bases, 2 bases remained unmatched. CDR1 is MNHNY, CDR2 SVGAGI, per germline (reference sequence). CDR3 residues: CASSLGQLNTEAFF. CDR3 in DNA: TGTGCCAGCAGTTTGGGACAGTTGAACACTGAAGCTTTCTTT.

By share, this clone ranks as medium-sized (0.01 to 0.1%). The V gene is TRBV5-1, the J gene TRBJ2-2, with TRBD1 matching 9 bases. Trimming cost V 5 bases and J 1 base; bases outside gene matches: 6. The length of the CDR3 is 16 residues. Germline V gene data show CDR1 as SGHRS and CDR2 as YFSETQ. DNA for the CDR3: TGCGCCAGCAGAGCAAGGACAGGGGAGAACACCGGGGAGCTGTTTTTT. It is translated as CASRARTGENTGELFF. Complete variable domain (other parts from reference TRBV5-1 and TRBJ2-2): KAGVTQTPRYLIKTRGQQVTLSCSPISGHRSVSWYQQTPGQGLQFLFEYFSETQRNKGNFPGRFSGRQFSNSRSEMNVSTLELGDSALYLCASRARTGENTGELFFGEGSRLTVL.

CDR3 residues: CASSRATSGGLTENIQYF. In DNA form, the CDR3 reads TGCGCCAGCAGCCGAGCAACTAGCGGGGGGCTTACCGAAAACATTCAGTACTTC. The chain carries TRBV4-1 and TRBJ2-4; TRBD2 matches 12 bases. The ends lost 4 bases at V and 5 bases at J; junction bases unmatched: 12. Germline CDR1 MGHRA, CDR2 YSYEKL. The CDR3 extends over 18 amino acids.

The CDR3 spells CASSLAGTGASEQFF. CDR3 sequence (DNA): TGTGCCAGCAGCTTGGCCGGGACAGGGGCCTCTGAGCAGTTCTTC. V usage is TRBV5-4 and J usage is TRBJ2-1, with 10 bases identical to TRBD1. CDR1 and CDR2 (germline): SGHNT, YYREEE (reference sequence). V was clipped by 0 bases and J by 9 bases; unmatched bases: 6. The CDR3 covers 15 residues.

The V and J genes are TRBV30 and TRBJ2-5, with 10 nucleotides matching TRBD1. The CDR3 is 15 amino acids. Trimming cost V 1 base and J 5 bases; bases outside gene matches: 7. Germline CDR1 GTSNPN, CDR2 SVGIG (reference sequence). DNA of the CDR3: TGTGCCTGGAGTGGAAGGACAGGGGGATGGGAGACCCAGTACTTC. It translates to CAWSGRTGGWETQYF.

The chain joins TRBV19 to TRBJ2-1; D ambiguous. Trimming took off 6 bases at V and 10 bases at J, with 22 bases between the two ends. This CDR3 region has 15 residues. The germline CDR1 and CDR2 sequences are LNHDA and SQIVND (reference sequence). The CDR3 spells CASRATEYFSLEQFF. The CDR3 bases are TGTGCCAGTAGAGCAACCGAGTATTTTTCTCTGGAGCAGTTCTTC.

The V gene is TRBV3-1 (or the pseudogene TRBV3-2), the J gene TRBJ2-7; 8 bases agree with TRBD2. Germline V gene data show CDR1 as LGHDT and CDR2 as YNNKEL (reference sequence). V dropped 4 bases and J dropped 5; count of bases not matched to a gene: 10. The CDR3 has 15 residues. The CDR3 sequence: CASSRPPGGKNEQYF. The CDR3 DNA follows: TGTGCCAGCAGCCGGCCCCCGGGGGGGAAAAACGAGCAGTACTTC.

The chain has TRBV12-3 or TRBV12-4 and TRBJ1-4; perhaps TRBD1 as D (5 bases). The CDR3 is 13 residues long. Trimming left V 3 bases short and J 7 bases short, with 9 bases between. CDR3 region: CASSFGGSEKLFF. CDR3 DNA: TGTGCCAGCAGTTTTGGGGGGAGTGAAAAACTGTTTTTT.

The gene calls are TRBV23-1 and TRBJ1-5, with TRBD1 identical over 9 bases. TRBV23-1 is an ORF for which the function is uncertain. CDR3 length equals 18 residues. With V trimmed by 2 bases and J by 5 bases, 13 bases remained unmatched. CDR3 protein: CASSQKQPHRGPYQPQHF. CDR3 DNA sequence: TGCGCCAGCAGTCAAAAACAACCCCACAGGGGGCCGTATCAGCCCCAGCATTTT.

The rearrangement links TRBV6-1 to TRBJ1-6; TRBD1 agrees at 7 bases. V shed 1 base, J shed 9 bases, and the junction held 6 bases outside the gene matches. This CDR3 region has 15 residues. Germline lookup yields CDR1 MNHNS and CDR2 SASEGT. In DNA form, the CDR3 reads TGTGCCAGCAGTGAAGAGGGGGCGCGCGGTTCACCCCTCCACTTT. As protein: CASSEEGARGSPLHF.

The chain uses TRBV7-9 and TRBJ2-2; D uncertain. The V end lost 2 bases, the J end lost 0 bases, and 4 bases lay between the germline ends. The CDR3 is made up of 14 amino acids. Germline V CDR1 and CDR2: SEHNR, FQNEAQ (reference sequence). The CDR3 bases are TGTGCCAGCAGCTTACTCCCGAACACCGGGGAGCTGTTTTTT. It specifies CASSLLPNTGELFF.

This clone was seen only once. This chain uses TRBV12-5 with TRBJ2-3; tentative D call: TRBD2 (6 bases). Trimming took 4 bases from V and 2 from J, leaving 16 bases between them. CDR1 and CDR2 (germline): LGHNT, FRNRAP. The CDR3 spans 16 residues. Written as DNA, the CDR3 is TGTGCTAGTGGTTCTCCCTACGGGGGAGTCACAGATACGCAGTATTTT. Translating it yields CASGSPYGGVTDTQYF.

The rearrangement joins TRBV21-1 to TRBJ1-4; the D call of TRBD1 is as the table states it, not checked on the DNA. TRBV21-1 represents a pseudogene. The CDR3 contains 16 residues. As DNA, the CDR3 is TGTGCCAGCAGCAAAGGGGGCCCAGCAACTAATGAAAAACTGTTTTTT. This encodes CASSKGGPATNEKLFF.

The gene calls are TRBV3-1 (or the pseudogene TRBV3-2) and TRBJ1-5, with a possible D match to TRBD1 (5 bases). The CDR3 spans 15 residues. V lost 3 bases to trimming and J lost 4 bases, with 13 bases between them. Per germline, CDR1 LGHDT and CDR2 YNNKEL (reference sequence). CDR3 sequence reads: CASSQSDSPNQPQHF. The CDR3, as DNA: TGTGCCAGCAGCCAGAGCGACAGCCCGAATCAGCCCCAGCATTTT.

This chain joins TRBV12-3 or TRBV12-4 and TRBJ1-1; D ambiguous. With 0 bases removed from V and 7 bases from J, the gap between germline ends came to 9 bases. The CDR3 has 13 residues. The CDR3 protein is CASSLAGGGEAFF. CDR3 coding DNA: TGTGCCAGCAGTTTAGCGGGAGGCGGTGAAGCTTTCTTT.

The gene calls are TRBV9 and TRBJ2-5, with 7 bases aligning to TRBD1. Germline CDR1 is SGDLS and CDR2 is YYNGEE. This CDR3 is built from 14 residues. V lost 0 bases and J lost 5; bases outside the gene matches: 4. CDR3 DNA sequence: TGTGCCAGCAGCGTAGTAGGGGGCGGGGAGACCCAGTACTTC. It encodes CASSVVGGGETQYF.

V usage is TRBV14 and J usage is TRBJ2-2; TRBD1 agrees at 10 bases. The CDR3 runs 16 residues. Losses at the gene ends were 4 bases for V and 5 bases for J; bases not matched to a gene: 7. Germline loops: CDR1 SGHDN, CDR2 FVKESK. The CDR3 loop is CASSRTGTGATGELFF. CDR3 coding DNA: TGTGCCAGCAGCCGAACCGGGACAGGGGCAACCGGGGAGCTGTTTTTT.